Reported below is one T cell receptor beta chain. The data belong to a study of blood T cell repertoires in COVID-19. For the study at large: Samples representing acute and convalescent COVID-19 were sourced from the United States, Italy and Spain. PBMCs, B-cell-depleted T cells, or T cells provided the cDNA or gDNA that made up the material.

The CDR3 totals 14 residues. Germline CDR1 reads MNHEY; CDR2 reads SVGAGI. V was clipped by 10 bases and J by 2 bases; unmatched bases: 8. Source study methods: Researchers report that nucleated cell counts were estimated from reference gene primer amplification. Sequencing used immunoSEQ multiplex PCR; TCRdb keeps in-frame clones, though not all of them. V, J and clone size reflect that table, while D and trimming were determined from the DNA. This table holds 250,000 or so clones, around 88% found once. The sequence derives from a man older than 75 with acute or convalescent COVID-19. The rearrangement uses TRBV6-5 and TRBJ1-5; 7 nucleotides agree with TRBD1. Sequenced input: peripheral blood. CDR3 residues: CATKTGVGNQPQHF. CDR3 bases: TGTGCCACCAAAACAGGGGTCGGCAATCAGCCCCAGCATTTT.